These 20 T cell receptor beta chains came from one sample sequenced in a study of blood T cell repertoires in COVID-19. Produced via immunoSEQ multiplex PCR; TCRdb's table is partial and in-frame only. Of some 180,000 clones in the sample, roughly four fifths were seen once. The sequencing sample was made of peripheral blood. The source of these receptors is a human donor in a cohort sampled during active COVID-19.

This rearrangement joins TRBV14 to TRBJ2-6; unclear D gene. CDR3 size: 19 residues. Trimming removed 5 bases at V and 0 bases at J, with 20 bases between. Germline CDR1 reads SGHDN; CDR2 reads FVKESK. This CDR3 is CASSRRPQSVTSGANVLTF. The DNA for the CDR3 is TGTGCCAGCAGCAGGCGTCCACAGTCTGTAACCTCTGGGGCCAACGTCCTGACTTTC. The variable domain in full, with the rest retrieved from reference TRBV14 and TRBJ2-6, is EAGVTQFPSHSVIEKGQTVTLRCDPISGHDNLYWYRRVMGKEIKFLLHFVKESKQDESGMPNNRFLAERTGGTYSTLKVQPAELEDSGVYFCASSRRPQSVTSGANVLTFGAGSRLTVL.

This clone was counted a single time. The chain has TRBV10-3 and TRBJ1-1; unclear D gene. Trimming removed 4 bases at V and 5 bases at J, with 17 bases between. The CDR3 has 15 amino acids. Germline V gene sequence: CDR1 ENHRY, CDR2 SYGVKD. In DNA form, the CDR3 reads TGTGCCATCAGTGCAGTAAGGGAGTATGGGACTGAAGCTTTCTTT. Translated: CAISAVREYGTEAFF.

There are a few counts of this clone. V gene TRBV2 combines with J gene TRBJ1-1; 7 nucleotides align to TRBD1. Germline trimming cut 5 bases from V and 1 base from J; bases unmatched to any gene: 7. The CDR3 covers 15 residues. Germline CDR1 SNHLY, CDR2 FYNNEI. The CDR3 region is CASSLLRTGNTEAFF. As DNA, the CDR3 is TGTGCCAGCAGTCTCCTTAGGACAGGGAACACTGAAGCTTTCTTT.

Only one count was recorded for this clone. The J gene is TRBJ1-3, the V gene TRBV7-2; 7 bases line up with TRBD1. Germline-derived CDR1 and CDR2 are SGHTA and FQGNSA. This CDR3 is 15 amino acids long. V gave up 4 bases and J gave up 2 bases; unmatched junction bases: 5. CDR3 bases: TGTGCCAGCAGCTATACAGGGGCGGCTGGAAACACCATATATTTT. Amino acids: CASSYTGAAGNTIYF.

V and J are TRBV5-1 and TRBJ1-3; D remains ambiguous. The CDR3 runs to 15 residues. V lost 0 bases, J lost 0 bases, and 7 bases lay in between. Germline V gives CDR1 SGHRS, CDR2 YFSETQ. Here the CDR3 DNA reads TGCGCCAGCAGCTTGGGAACAGACTCTGGAAACACCATATATTTT. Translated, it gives CASSLGTDSGNTIYF.

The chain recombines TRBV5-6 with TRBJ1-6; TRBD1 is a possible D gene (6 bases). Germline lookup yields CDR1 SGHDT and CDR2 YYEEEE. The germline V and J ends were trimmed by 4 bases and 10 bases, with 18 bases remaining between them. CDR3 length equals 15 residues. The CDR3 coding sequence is TGTGCCAGCAGCGGGCAGGGGCGGGTCGGATCACCCCTCCACTTT. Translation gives CASSGQGRVGSPLHF.

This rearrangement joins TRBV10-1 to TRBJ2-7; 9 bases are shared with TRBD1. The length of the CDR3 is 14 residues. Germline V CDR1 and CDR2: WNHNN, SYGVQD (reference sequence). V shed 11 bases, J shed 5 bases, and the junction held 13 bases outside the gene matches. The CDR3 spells CAGYPGQGMHEQYF. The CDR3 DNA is TGCGCCGGATACCCGGGACAGGGAATGCACGAGCAGTACTTC.

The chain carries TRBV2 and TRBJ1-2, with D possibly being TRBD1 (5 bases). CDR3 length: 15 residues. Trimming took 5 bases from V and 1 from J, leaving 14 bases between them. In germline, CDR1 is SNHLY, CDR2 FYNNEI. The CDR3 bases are TGTGCCAGCAGTAATAGGTCTAGGGGTAACTATGGCTACACCTTC. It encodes CASSNRSRGNYGYTF.

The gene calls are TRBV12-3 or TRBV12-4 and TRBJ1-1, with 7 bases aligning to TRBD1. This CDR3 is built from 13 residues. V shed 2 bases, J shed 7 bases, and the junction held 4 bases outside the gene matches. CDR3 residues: CASSLPQGVEAFF. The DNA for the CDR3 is TGTGCCAGCAGTTTACCCCAGGGGGTTGAAGCTTTCTTT.

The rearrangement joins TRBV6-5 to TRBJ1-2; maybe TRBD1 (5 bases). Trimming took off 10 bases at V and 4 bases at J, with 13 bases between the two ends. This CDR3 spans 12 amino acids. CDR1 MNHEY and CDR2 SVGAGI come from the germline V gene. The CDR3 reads CATRRGSYGYTF. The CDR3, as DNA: TGTGCCACCCGTCGGGGGAGCTATGGCTACACCTTC.

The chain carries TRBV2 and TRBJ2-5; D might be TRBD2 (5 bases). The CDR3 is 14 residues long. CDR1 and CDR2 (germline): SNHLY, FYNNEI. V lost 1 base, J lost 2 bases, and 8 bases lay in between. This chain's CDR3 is CASSEGRGQETQYF. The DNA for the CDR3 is TGTGCCAGCAGTGAAGGACGGGGACAAGAGACCCAGTACTTC.

CDR3 coding DNA: TGCGCCAGCAGCCAGCAGGGGATTCGTTACGAGCAGTACTTC. It is translated as CASSQQGIRYEQYF. The chain combines TRBV4-1 with TRBJ2-7; TRBD1 is a possible D gene (6 bases). This CDR3 contains 14 residues. V was clipped by 3 bases and J by 4 bases, with 13 bases between them. The germline V gene has CDR1 MGHRA and CDR2 YSYEKL.

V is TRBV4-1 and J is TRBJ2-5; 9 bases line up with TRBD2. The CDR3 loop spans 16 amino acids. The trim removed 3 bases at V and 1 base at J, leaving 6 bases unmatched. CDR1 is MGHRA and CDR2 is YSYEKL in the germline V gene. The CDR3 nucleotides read TGCGCCAGCAGCCATAATAGCGGGGGCCCCCAAGAGACCCAGTACTTC. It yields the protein CASSHNSGGPQETQYF.

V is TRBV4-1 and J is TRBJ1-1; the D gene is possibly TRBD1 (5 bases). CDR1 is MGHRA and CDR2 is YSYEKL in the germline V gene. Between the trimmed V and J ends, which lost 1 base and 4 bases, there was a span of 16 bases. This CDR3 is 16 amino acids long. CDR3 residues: CASSQVGPQLSTEAFF. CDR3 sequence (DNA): TGCGCCAGCAGCCAAGTGGGGCCGCAGCTGAGCACTGAAGCTTTCTTT.

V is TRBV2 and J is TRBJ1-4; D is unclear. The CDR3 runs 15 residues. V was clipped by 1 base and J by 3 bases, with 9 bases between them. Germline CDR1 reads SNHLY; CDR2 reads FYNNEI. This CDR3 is CASSEEGGANEKLFF. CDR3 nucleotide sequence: TGTGCCAGCAGTGAAGAGGGAGGAGCTAATGAAAAACTGTTTTTT.

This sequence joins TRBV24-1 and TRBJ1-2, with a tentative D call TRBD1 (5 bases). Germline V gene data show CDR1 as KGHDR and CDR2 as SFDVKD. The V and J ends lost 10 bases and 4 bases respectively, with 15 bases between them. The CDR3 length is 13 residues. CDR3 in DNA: TGTGCCACACCACCAGGGCCCCGCTATGGCTACACCTTC. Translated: CATPPGPRYGYTF.

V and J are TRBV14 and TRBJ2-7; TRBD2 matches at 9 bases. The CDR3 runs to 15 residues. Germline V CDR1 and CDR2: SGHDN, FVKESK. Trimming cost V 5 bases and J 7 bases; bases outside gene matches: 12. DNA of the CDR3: TGTGCCAGCAGCAGGGGACTAGCTTCTTTTGGGGAGCAGTACTTC. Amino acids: CASSRGLASFGEQYF.

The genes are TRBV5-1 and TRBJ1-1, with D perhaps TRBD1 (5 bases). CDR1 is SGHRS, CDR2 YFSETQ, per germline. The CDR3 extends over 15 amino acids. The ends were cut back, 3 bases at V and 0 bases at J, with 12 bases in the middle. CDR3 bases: TGCGCCAGCAGCTACGTCAGGGCTCTGAACACTGAAGCTTTCTTT. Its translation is CASSYVRALNTEAFF. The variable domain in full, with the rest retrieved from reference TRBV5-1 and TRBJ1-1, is KAGVTQTPRYLIKTRGQQVTLSCSPISGHRSVSWYQQTPGQGLQFLFEYFSETQRNKGNFPGRFSGRQFSNSRSEMNVSTLELGDSALYLCASSYVRALNTEAFFGQGTRLTVV.

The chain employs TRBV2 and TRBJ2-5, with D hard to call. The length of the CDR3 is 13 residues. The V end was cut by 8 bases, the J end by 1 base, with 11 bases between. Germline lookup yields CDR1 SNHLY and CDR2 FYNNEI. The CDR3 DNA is TGTGCCAGCCAAATACAGTTCCAAGAGACCCAGTACTTC. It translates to CASQIQFQETQYF.

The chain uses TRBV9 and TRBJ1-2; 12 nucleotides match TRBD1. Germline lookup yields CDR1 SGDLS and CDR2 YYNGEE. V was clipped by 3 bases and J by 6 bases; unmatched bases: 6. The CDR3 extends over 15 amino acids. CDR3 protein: CASSAGTGGSNGYTF. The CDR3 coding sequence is TGTGCCAGCAGCGCCGGGACAGGGGGCTCTAATGGCTACACCTTC. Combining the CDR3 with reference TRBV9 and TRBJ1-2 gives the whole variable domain DSGVTQTPKHLITATGQRVTLRCSPRSGDLSVYWYQQSLDQGLQFLIQYYNGEERAKGNILERFSAQQFPDLHSELNLSSLELGDSALYFCASSAGTGGSNGYTFGSGTRLTVV.